This T cell receptor (beta chain) was sequenced during a study of post-analysis software for immune sequencing data. CDR1 is ENHRY, CDR2 SYGVKD, per germline. With 4 bases clipped from V and 6 bases from J, the junction kept 10 bases outside the gene matches. This CDR3 spans 18 amino acids. Whole-study findings and limits: Multiple sclerosis patients showed significantly lower normalized Chao1 diversity than controls did. Elevated frequency relative to controls characterized several TRBV segments in patients, TRBV5-6, TRBV5-1 and TRBV20-1 among them. Samples prepared in the same batch strongly co-clustered by F measure.

Notes on this clonotype: Its specificity is not known.

TCR beta libraries were prepared from cDNA with unique molecular identifiers. TCRdb itself ran the PCR reads through MiXCR, one entry per CDR3 protein. Of approximately 630,000 distinct CDR3 sequences in the sample, 55% to 70% were seen once. The gene calls are TRBV10-3 and TRBJ2-2, with TRBD2 matching 14 bases. The clonotype comes from a girl aged 2 to 10 with multiple sclerosis. Source material: blood. The CDR3, as DNA: TGTGCCATCAGTGTCGGACTAGCGGGGGGACTACGGCCCGGGGAGCTGTTTTTT. It is translated as CAISVGLAGGLRPGELFF.